This T cell receptor beta chain was obtained from a study of shared clonotypes between healthy human individuals. Study details: CD4 naive cells filled three plates per donor, CD4 memory three, CD8 naive two and CD8 memory one. Study-level points and caveats: Non-shared clonotypes showed lower generation probabilities than clonotypes common to all four donors.

Only CD45RO-negative cells positively selected for CCR7 counted as naive CD8 cells, so terminally differentiated effector memory CD45RA+ cells were excluded. In the case of this clone: As yet, its antigen is unknown.

Genomic DNA of every subset was divided equally among multiple immunoSEQ plates. Here immunoSEQ multiplex PCR was the method, and the copy in TCRdb shows in-frame clones only, minus some. The sample carries about 2,200,000 clones, under 95% recorded once. V shed 2 bases, J shed 8 bases, and the junction held 6 bases outside the gene matches. CDR3 length equals 15 residues. The germline CDR1 and CDR2 sequences are ENHRY and SYGVKD. Sample: naive CD8+ T cells from PBMCs. The chain combines TRBV10-3 with TRBJ2-1; 10 positions agree with TRBD2. The TCR originated in a man aged 18 to 29 in good health. Some clones in this sample may be carry-over from other donors' samples. The CDR3 DNA is TGTGCCATCAGTGAGAGAGCGGGAGGGAACGATGAGCAGTTCTTC. Protein sequence: CAISERAGGNDEQFF.